One sample yielded the 23 T cell receptor beta chains listed below, sequenced in a study of cytomegalovirus exposure and HLA in healthy donors. Data came from immunoSEQ multiplex PCR; TCRdb stores just in-frame clones and leaves some out. The profile shows roughly 260,000 clones, about 90% of them singletons. Sequenced material: PBMCs. The receptors here all came from a woman aged 18-29 years in good health and CMV-seronegative.

This chain joins TRBV7-6 and TRBJ1-1; weak D call: TRBD1 (6 bases). CDR1 and CDR2 (germline): SGHVS, FNYEAQ. V was trimmed by 6 bases and J by 4 bases, leaving 18 bases between them. The CDR3 is 15 amino acids. The CDR3 spells CASSPSGGRATEAFF. In DNA form, the CDR3 reads TGTGCCAGCAGTCCTTCGGGGGGCAGAGCCACTGAAGCTTTCTTT.

With regard to this clone: A read error may account for a junction end that differs from germline. Here the CDR3 DNA reads TGTGCCAGCAGCCTAGCGGGGAGCAGCGGGCAAGAGACCCAGTACTTC. This encodes CASSLAGSSGQETQYF. This sequence joins TRBV7-2 and TRBJ2-5; 9 bases align to TRBD2. Germline V gives CDR1 SGHTA, CDR2 FQGNSA. There are 16 residues in the CDR3.

The count of this clone is one. The chain is built from TRBV10-3 and TRBJ1-2; D might be TRBD1 (5 bases). Germline V gene sequence: CDR1 ENHRY, CDR2 SYGVKD. V was shortened by 11 bases and J by 4 bases, with 26 bases between the two germline ends. The CDR3 is 16 amino acids. CDR3 in DNA: TGTGCCTCAACGGACATTGTGACCACCCCGGGCTATGGCTACACCTTC. Amino acid sequence: CASTDIVTTPGYGYTF.

The chain combines TRBV6-5 with TRBJ1-3; no reliable D call. The V end was cut by 0 bases, the J end by 0 bases, with 6 bases between. The CDR3 has 15 amino acids. The germline CDR1 and CDR2 sequences are MNHEY and SVGAGI. Written as DNA, the CDR3 is TGTGCCAGCAGTTACTCAGGGAGCTCTGGAAACACCATATATTTT. Its translation is CASSYSGSSGNTIYF.

V and J are TRBV9 and TRBJ2-3; D possibly corresponds to TRBD1 (6 bases). Looked up from germline, CDR1 is SGDLS and CDR2 is YYNGEE. Trimming took 4 bases from V and 4 from J, leaving 13 bases between them. This CDR3 contains 14 residues. The CDR3 nucleotides are TGTGCCAGCAGCATACAGGGACCCCCAGATACGCAGTATTTT. Its protein is CASSIQGPPDTQYF.

The chain is built from TRBV7-3 and TRBJ1-1; 7 nucleotides line up with TRBD1. The V segment lost 1 base and the J segment 4 bases; nucleotides outside the gene matches: 3. The CDR3 length is 14 residues. Per germline, CDR1 SGHTA and CDR2 FQGTGA. CDR3 region: CASSLRDSFTEAFF. The CDR3, as DNA: TGTGCCAGCAGCTTAAGGGACAGTTTCACTGAAGCTTTCTTT.

This clone appeared a single time. The chain employs TRBV4-1 and TRBJ1-1; D is possibly TRBD1 (5 bases). The CDR3 consists of 15 residues. V lost 0 bases to trimming and J lost 3 bases, with 11 bases between them. In germline, CDR1 is MGHRA, CDR2 YSYEKL. CDR3 sequence: CASSQDPGSDTEAFF. The DNA for the CDR3 is TGCGCCAGCAGCCAAGATCCAGGGTCGGACACTGAAGCTTTCTTT.

This clone was observed once. The chain combines TRBV9 with TRBJ2-2; TRBD2 might be the D (5 bases). Germline V gives CDR1 SGDLS, CDR2 YYNGEE. The CDR3 contains 16 residues. V was trimmed by 4 bases and J by 6 bases, leaving 19 bases between them. CDR3 region: CASSPWTGINAGELFF. The CDR3 bases are TGTGCCAGCAGCCCCTGGACGGGGATTAACGCCGGGGAGCTGTTTTTT. The whole variable domain, remainder taken from reference TRBV9 and TRBJ2-2, is DSGVTQTPKHLITATGQRVTLRCSPRSGDLSVYWYQQSLDQGLQFLIQYYNGEERAKGNILERFSAQQFPDLHSELNLSSLELGDSALYFCASSPWTGINAGELFFGEGSRLTVL.

This clone appeared once. The chain couples TRBV5-4 to TRBJ1-6, with D perhaps TRBD1 (5 bases). The ends were cut back, 4 bases at V and 10 bases at J, with 15 bases in the middle. The CDR3 covers 14 residues. Germline V gene lookup returns CDR1 SGHNT and CDR2 YYREEE (reference sequence). The CDR3 protein is CASSLQGFGSPLHF. In DNA, the CDR3 is TGTGCCAGCAGCCTCCAGGGCTTTGGATCACCCCTCCACTTT.

V is TRBV6-5 and J is TRBJ2-2; TRBD2 matches 7 bases. Germline values: CDR1 MNHEY, CDR2 SVGAGI. The J segment lost 3 bases and the V segment lost 2 bases, leaving 6 bases of the junction unmatched. The CDR3 has 16 amino acids. The CDR3 nucleotides read TGTGCCAGCAGTTACAGGGCAGGGAGGGACACCGGGGAGCTGTTTTTT. The encoded protein is CASSYRAGRDTGELFF.

The V gene is TRBV10-2, the J gene TRBJ2-1; D might be TRBD2 (6 bases). The V and J ends lost 4 bases and 2 bases respectively, with 15 bases between them. CDR1 is WSHSY, CDR2 SAAADI, per germline. CDR3 length: 16 residues. CDR3 protein: CASSGLAVPAYNEQFF. CDR3 nucleotides: TGCGCCAGCAGTGGGTTAGCGGTCCCTGCCTACAATGAGCAGTTCTTC.

The chain carries TRBV11-3 and TRBJ1-1, with unresolved D. Trimming took 1 base from V and 2 from J, leaving 5 bases between them. The CDR3 is 13 residues long. Germline V CDR1 and CDR2: SGHNT, YENEEA. CDR3: CASSLGGNTEAFF. As DNA, the CDR3 is TGTGCCAGCAGCTTAGGAGGAAACACTGAAGCTTTCTTT. Filled out from reference TRBV11-3 and TRBJ1-1, the complete variable domain reads EAGVVQSPRYKIIEKKQPVAFWCNPISGHNTLYWYLQNLGQGPELLIRYENEEAVDDSQLPKDRFSAERLKGVDSTLKIQPAELGDSAVYLCASSLGGNTEAFFGQGTRLTVV.

The genes are TRBV4-1 and TRBJ1-2; maybe TRBD1 (5 bases). The CDR3 sequence is 13 residues long. Germline values: CDR1 MGHRA, CDR2 YSYEKL. Trimming shortened V by 3 bases and J by 3 bases, and 8 bases separated the two germline ends. The DNA for the CDR3 is TGCGCCAGCAGCCAGCAGGGCGACTATGGCTACACCTTC. Its protein product is CASSQQGDYGYTF.

The rearrangement joins TRBV27 to TRBJ2-2; possibly TRBD1 for D (5 bases). With 5 bases removed from V and 4 bases from J, the gap between germline ends came to 5 bases. CDR1 and CDR2 from the germline V gene are MNHEY and SMNVEV (reference sequence). The length of the CDR3 is 12 residues. CDR3 loop: CASSRGTGELFF. CDR3 DNA: TGTGCCAGCAGTAGGGGCACCGGGGAGCTGTTTTTT.

This chain uses TRBV7-2 with TRBJ2-7, with D uncertain. V dropped 1 base and J dropped 4 bases, with 11 bases sitting between them. Germline CDR1 and CDR2: SGHTA and FQGNSA. The CDR3 is made up of 14 amino acids. Written as DNA, the CDR3 is TGTGCCAGCAGCTTAGGCCCCAGATCTTACGAGCAGTACTTC. Its protein product is CASSLGPRSYEQYF.

The rearrangement uses TRBV7-9 and TRBJ2-1; TRBD1 aligns across 9 bases. Germline assignment: CDR1 SEHNR and CDR2 FQNEAQ (reference sequence). Trimming removed 6 bases from V and 3 bases from J; junction bases left unmatched: 6. The CDR3 has 15 amino acids. The CDR3 nucleotides read TGTGCCAGCAGGGGAGGACAGGGGTACTACAATGAGCAGTTCTTC. This gives the protein CASRGGQGYYNEQFF.

The rearrangement joins TRBV28 to TRBJ1-2; D not resolved. The V and J ends lost 2 bases and 5 bases respectively, with 15 bases between them. The germline V gene encodes CDR1 MDHEN and CDR2 SYDVKM. CDR3 length: 15 amino acids. This chain's CDR3 is CASSLVSSGFYGYTF. The CDR3 DNA follows: TGTGCCAGCAGTTTAGTTTCATCGGGGTTTTATGGCTACACCTTC.

The chain combines TRBV20-1 with TRBJ1-2, with unresolved D. The germline V and J ends were trimmed by 5 bases and 3 bases, with 7 bases remaining between them. CDR1 DFQATT and CDR2 SNEGSKA come from the germline V gene (reference sequence). The CDR3 consists of 11 residues. CDR3 sequence (DNA): TGCAGTGCTCCTCCTGACTATGGCTACACCTTC. This sequence encodes CSAPPDYGYTF.

The chain employs TRBV6-6 and TRBJ2-4, with 8 bases fitting TRBD2. This CDR3 comprises 13 residues. In germline, CDR1 is MNHNY, CDR2 SVGAGI (reference sequence). V was pared by 6 bases and J by 8 bases, with 6 bases of the junction left unmatched. CDR3 nucleotides: TGTGCCAGCAGAACCGGGACTAGTCACATTCAGTACTTC. Amino acid sequence: CASRTGTSHIQYF.

The chain is built from TRBV7-9 and TRBJ2-1; 7 bases fit TRBD2. There are 19 residues in the CDR3. With V trimmed by 2 bases and J by 0 bases, 13 bases remained unmatched. CDR1 and CDR2 (germline): SEHNR, FQNEAQ (reference sequence). The CDR3 DNA reads TGTGCCAGCAGCTTAACCCCTAGCGGTACCTGGAGCTCCTACAATGAGCAGTTCTTC. Translating it yields CASSLTPSGTWSSYNEQFF.

The gene calls are TRBV29-1 and TRBJ2-3, with a weak D call TRBD1 (6 bases). Germline V gene lookup returns CDR1 SQVTM and CDR2 ANQGSEA. This CDR3 comprises 14 residues. V dropped 7 bases and J dropped 0 bases, with 14 bases sitting between them. The CDR3 coding sequence is TGCAGCGACCTCCGGGACACTAGCACAGATACGCAGTATTTT. This translates into CSDLRDTSTDTQYF.

The J gene is TRBJ1-1, the V gene TRBV4-1; D gene unclear. This CDR3 region has 12 residues. Trimming removed 0 bases at V and 6 bases at J, with 5 bases between. From germline, CDR1 is MGHRA and CDR2 YSYEKL. Written as DNA, the CDR3 is TGCGCCAGCAGCCAAGATTTATCTGAAGCTTTCTTT. This sequence encodes CASSQDLSEAFF.

CDR3 DNA sequence: TGTGCCAGCAGCCCAGGACAGGGGGAACCCCTCCACTTT. Protein product: CASSPGQGEPLHF. The chain carries TRBV5-4 and TRBJ1-6, with 10 positions matching TRBD1. The CDR3 is 13 residues long. Germline CDR1 and CDR2: SGHNT and YYREEE (reference sequence). Losses at the gene ends were 4 bases for V and 12 bases for J; bases not matched to a gene: 4.